This is a list of T cell receptor beta chains from one sample in a study of blood T cell repertoires in COVID-19. Sequencing was performed with immunoSEQ multiplex PCR; in TCRdb, only in-frame clones are kept and a portion is missing. The sample shows 93,000 or so clones, roughly 87% of them seen only once. The material sequenced was peripheral blood. The receptors were gathered from a man aged 50-59 years in a cohort sampled during active COVID-19. The CDR3 runs from the conserved cysteine through the conserved F or W. The D gene is left open where the match is weak. Clone size, where shown, is once, few, many, or a class for clones that have expanded.

CDR3 length	V gene	J gene	D gene	clone size	CDR3 DNA	CDR3 protein
14	TRBV9	TRBJ1-5	-	-	TGTGCCAGCAACGTAGCCGGGGAGGGTCAGCCCCAGCATTTT	CASNVAGEGQPQHF
15	TRBV5-5	TRBJ1-2	TRBD1	-	TGTGCCAGCAGCTCCCGAGGGGGCTTGAGCTATGGCTACACCTTC	CASSSRGGLSYGYTF
19	TRBV7-4	TRBJ2-3	TRBD2	-	TGTGCCAGCAGCCCCCTCGTGGACCGTAGCGGGGGGAGCACAGATACGCAGTATTTT	CASSPLVDRSGGSTDTQYF
18	TRBV7-8	TRBJ2-5	-	-	TGTGCCAGCAGCAGACCGACGACAGGCGACTATCTCGGGGAGACCCAGTACTTC	CASSRPTTGDYLGETQYF
16	TRBV3-1/TRBV3-2	TRBJ2-3	TRBD2	-	TGTGCCAGCAGCAGCAGGTCTAGCGGGACCCAGGATACGCAGTATTTT	CASSSRSSGTQDTQYF
13	TRBV29-1	TRBJ1-2	TRBD1	-	TGCAGCGTAACCGACAGGGTAGGTGGTGGCTACACCTTC	CSVTDRVGGGYTF
14	TRBV2	TRBJ2-5	-	-	TGTGCCAGCAGCCTTAGCCATAACCAAGAGACCCAGTACTTC	CASSLSHNQETQYF
14	TRBV20-1	TRBJ1-4	-	-	TGCAGTGCTAGTCGCAGGGCCCCCGGGGAAAAACTGTTTTTT	CSASRRAPGEKLFF
16	TRBV11-1	TRBJ2-1	TRBD1	-	TGTGCCAGCAGCCCCAGGGACAGGGGTTTACACAATGAGCAGTTCTTC	CASSPRDRGLHNEQFF
14	TRBV19	TRBJ2-5	-	few	TGTGCCAGTAGTGAGGGGAGGAAACAAGAGACCCAGTACTTC	CASSEGRKQETQYF
13	TRBV3-1/TRBV3-2	TRBJ2-7	-	-	TGTGCCAGCAGCCAAGACGGGGCCTACGAGCAGTACTTC	CASSQDGAYEQYF
13	TRBV19	TRBJ1-6	-	-	TGTGCCAGTAGGAATATAAGGGGATCACCCCTCCACTTT	CASRNIRGSPLHF
15	TRBV13	TRBJ2-3	TRBD1	once	TGTGCCAGCTGGAAAGGGGGCCAACATGGTGATACGCAGTATTTT	CASWKGGQHGDTQYF
13	TRBV2	TRBJ1-5	-	-	TGTGCCAGCAGACGACAGGTCAATCAGCCCCAGCATTTT	CASRRQVNQPQHF
14	TRBV5-4	TRBJ2-2	-	once	TGTGCCAGCAGCTTGCCCGGTGCCACCGGGGAGCTGTTTTTT	CASSLPGATGELFF
13	TRBV25-1	TRBJ1-2	-	-	TGTGCCAGCAGTGAACCCGGGGTTGGGGGCTACACCTTC	CASSEPGVGGYTF
18	TRBV18	TRBJ1-3	TRBD1	-	TGTGCCAGCTCACCACCGGGACAGAATTTAGACTCTGGAAACACCATATATTTT	CASSPPGQNLDSGNTIYF
19	TRBV6-4	TRBJ2-5	TRBD2	-	TGTGCCAGCAGTGAGGATTCCGGGCTAGCGGGGCAAGAGGAGGGGACCCAGTACTTC	CASSEDSGLAGQEEGTQYF
13	TRBV12-3/TRBV12-4	TRBJ2-3	TRBD2	-	TGTGCCAGCAGTTCCGCGGGGGTTGATACGCAGTATTTT	CASSSAGVDTQYF
13	TRBV5-8	TRBJ1-2	-	-	TGTGCCAGCAGCACGGACAGCAACTATGGCTACACCTTC	CASSTDSNYGYTF
14	TRBV3-1/TRBV3-2	TRBJ1-6	TRBD1	-	TGTGCCAGCAGCCAAGATGCGAGGGGGCTACCCCTCCACTTT	CASSQDARGLPLHF
15	TRBV4-1	TRBJ1-4	-	-	TGCGCCAGCAGCCTAAACCCACATACTAATGAAAAACTGTTTTTT	CASSLNPHTNEKLFF
12	TRBV3-1/TRBV3-2	TRBJ2-7	-	-	TGTGCCAGCAGCGACTCGACCTACGAGCAGTACTTC	CASSDSTYEQYF
15	TRBV6-2/TRBV6-3	TRBJ1-6	-	once	TGTGCCAGCAGTTACGGGGGGTCGCATAATTCACCCCTCCACTTT	CASSYGGSHNSPLHF
16	TRBV18	TRBJ2-5	TRBD2	-	TGTGCCAGCTCACTACTAGCGGGGGGGATACAAGAGACCCAGTACTTC	CASSLLAGGIQETQYF
18	TRBV25-1	TRBJ1-5	TRBD1	-	TGTGCCAGCAGTGATTCGAGACAGGGTATTCCTAGCAATCAGCCCCAGCATTTT	CASSDSRQGIPSNQPQHF
16	TRBV5-1	TRBJ1-3	TRBD1	-	TGCGCCAGCAGCCTTGGACAGGGGATGGGAGGAAACACCATATATTTT	CASSLGQGMGGNTIYF
15	TRBV6-1	TRBJ1-1	TRBD1	-	TGTGCCAGCAGTGAAGACAGGGGGTGGGACACTGAAGCTTTCTTT	CASSEDRGWDTEAFF
14	TRBV3-1/TRBV3-2	TRBJ1-2	-	-	TGTGCCAGCAGCAGTGCCGTTTACAGGGACGGCTACACCTTC	CASSSAVYRDGYTF
16	TRBV5-1	TRBJ2-2	TRBD1	once	TGCGCCAGCAGCTTGCAGGGACAGGGTAACACCGGGGAGCTGTTTTTT	CASSLQGQGNTGELFF
18	TRBV2	TRBJ2-2	-	-	TGTGCCAGCAGTGAAGGAGTTCCGGACACTACCCCAGCGGGGGAGCTGTTTTTT	CASSEGVPDTTPAGELFF
16	TRBV5-6	TRBJ1-1	-	-	TGTGCCAGCAGCTTGGAAAGGAGGGCCCCGGTCACTGAAGCTTTCTTT	CASSLERRAPVTEAFF
14	TRBV11-1	TRBJ2-1	TRBD1	-	TGTGCCAGCTCCAGGGGGCGTCAATTCAATGAGCAGTTCTTC	CASSRGRQFNEQFF
15	TRBV7-8	TRBJ2-7	TRBD1	-	TGTGCCAGCAGCTTAGGAGGACAGGGGAGTACTAAGCAGTACTTC	CASSLGGQGSTKQYF
14	TRBV6-1	TRBJ2-3	-	-	TGTGCCAGCAGTCCCGCGCTTCCGTCCGATACGCAGTATTTT	CASSPALPSDTQYF
16	TRBV6-1	TRBJ1-4	-	-	TGTGCCAGCAGTGAAGCGGGGGGGAGGGTTCTTGAAAAACTGTTTTTT	CASSEAGGRVLEKLFF
10	TRBV12-3/TRBV12-4	TRBJ1-1	-	-	TGTGCCAGCAGTTTCGGTGAAGCTTTCTTT	CASSFGEAFF
17	TRBV28	TRBJ2-3	TRBD1	-	TGTGCCAGCAGTTTGGCAGGGGGCCGAAGGAACACAGATACGCAGTATTTT	CASSLAGGRRNTDTQYF
15	TRBV6-5	TRBJ2-2	-	-	TGTGCCAGCAGGGGCGGGGGCGCGAACACCGGGGAGCTGTTTTTT	CASRGGGANTGELFF
19	TRBV4-1	TRBJ2-5	TRBD2	-	TGCGCCAGCAGCCAAGATCGGGAGAGGGGCGGGGGGGCCCTGGAGACCCAGTACTTC	CASSQDRERGGGALETQYF
15	TRBV7-2	TRBJ1-1	-	-	TGTGCCAGCAGCTTAGCACAGGGTGGGGGCACTGAAGCTTTCTTT	CASSLAQGGGTEAFF
15	TRBV6-5	TRBJ1-3	-	-	TGTGCCAGCAGGGACTCGTCGCACTCTGGAAACACCATATATTTT	CASRDSSHSGNTIYF
19	TRBV19	TRBJ1-5	TRBD1	-	TGTGCCAGTAGTTTCTTCCCCGGACAGGGGGAATATAGCAATCAGCCCCAGCATTTT	CASSFFPGQGEYSNQPQHF
15	TRBV7-9	TRBJ2-3	-	-	TGTGCCAGCAGCCCCGGACAGAGACGCACAGATACGCAGTATTTT	CASSPGQRRTDTQYF
15	TRBV5-6	TRBJ1-3	-	-	TGTGCCAGCAGCTTGGAGAGACTCTCTGGAAACACCATATATTTT	CASSLERLSGNTIYF
11	TRBV28	TRBJ1-2	-	few	TGTGCCAGCAGTTTAGGGCCTGTCTTGGCCTTC	CASSLGPVLAF
14	TRBV5-1	TRBJ2-3	TRBD1	-	TGCGCCAGCAGCTCCGGGACAGAGACAGATACGCAGTATTTT	CASSSGTETDTQYF
15	TRBV5-5	TRBJ1-6	TRBD1	-	TGTGCCAGCAGCTCAAGACAGGGCGATAATTCACCCCTCCACTTT	CASSSRQGDNSPLHF
15	TRBV2	TRBJ1-6	-	-	TGTGCCAGCAGTCCTGGGACTTACTATAATTCACCCCTCCACTTT	CASSPGTYYNSPLHF
14	TRBV18	TRBJ1-1	-	-	TGTGCCAGCTCTAAGGACAGAGACTACACTGAAGCTTTCTTT	CASSKDRDYTEAFF
15	TRBV5-6	TRBJ1-4	-	-	TGTGCCAGCAGCCCCTCCTCCACAGGGTACGAAAAACTGTTTTTT	CASSPSSTGYEKLFF
14	TRBV6-5	TRBJ2-2	-	-	TGTGCCAGCGGGGGCAAACAGGGTCCCGGGGAGCTGTTTTTT	CASGGKQGPGELFF
12	TRBV28	TRBJ1-4	-	once	TGTGCCAGCAGCTATTATAATGAAAAACTGTTTTTT	CASSYYNEKLFF